A single sample gave rise to the 8 T cell receptor beta chains below, sequenced in a study of blood T cell repertoires in COVID-19. Produced via immunoSEQ multiplex PCR; TCRdb's table is partial and in-frame only. Found here are around 300,000 clones, roughly 89% of them singletons; the top ten hold less than 2%. Source material: PBMCs or T cells enriched from blood (not recorded which). All receptors come from a woman aged 40 to 55 who had recovered from COVID-19.

The chain has TRBV9 and TRBJ2-5; D perhaps matches TRBD1 (5 bases). Looked up from germline, CDR1 is SGDLS and CDR2 is YYNGEE. With 3 bases removed from V and 7 bases from J, the gap between germline ends came to 19 bases. This CDR3 comprises 15 residues. The CDR3 DNA sequence: TGTGCCAGCAGCGGGCGCGACAGTCTAACGGGGACCCAGTACTTC. This encodes CASSGRDSLTGTQYF.

This clone was counted once. The chain is built from TRBV7-6 and TRBJ1-2, with D perhaps matching TRBD1 (6 bases). The CDR3 contains 13 residues. Trimming pared 5 bases from V and 4 bases from J, leaving 11 bases between. Germline V gene sequence: CDR1 SGHVS, CDR2 FNYEAQ. DNA for the CDR3: TGTGCCAGCAGCAATGGACAGACCTATGGCTACACCTTC. This gives the protein CASSNGQTYGYTF.

The chain combines TRBV30 with TRBJ1-3, with D unclear. Germline V CDR1 and CDR2: GTSNPN, SVGIG (reference sequence). Trimming removed 2 bases from V and 4 bases from J, with 12 bases in between. The CDR3 extends over 14 amino acids. In nucleotides, the CDR3 is TGTGCCTGGAGTACGGGTTTTTCAGGAAACACCATATATTTT. It encodes CAWSTGFSGNTIYF.

The chain employs TRBV6-2 or TRBV6-3 and TRBJ1-2; D is possibly TRBD1 (5 bases). Germline V gene sequence: CDR1 MNHEY, CDR2 SVGEGT. The CDR3 loop spans 13 amino acids. V was pared by 2 bases and J by 6 bases, with 10 bases between. Written as DNA, the CDR3 is TGTGCCAGCAGTTACAGGGGAAAGGATGGCTACACCTTC. Translation gives CASSYRGKDGYTF.

This clone was seen only once. This sequence joins TRBV5-1 and TRBJ1-6, with 7 bases that match TRBD1. The CDR3 runs to 14 residues. CDR1 is SGHRS, CDR2 YFSETQ, per germline. Germline trimming cut 2 bases from V and 10 bases from J; bases unmatched to any gene: 6. The CDR3, as DNA: TGCGCCAGCAGCTTTGGACAGGAGTTGTCACCCCTCCACTTT. Translated, it gives CASSFGQELSPLHF.

The J gene is TRBJ1-4, the V gene TRBV2; 8 bases align to TRBD1. J was trimmed by 11 bases and V by 5 bases; bases with no gene match: 7. The germline V gene has CDR1 SNHLY and CDR2 FYNNEI. The CDR3 sequence is 13 residues long. CDR3 in DNA: TGTGCCAGCAGTAATAGGACAGGGTGGAAACTGTTTTTT. Translation: CASSNRTGWKLFF.

V is TRBV2 and J is TRBJ2-1; TRBD2 matches 7 bases. The CDR3 spans 15 residues. Per germline, CDR1 SNHLY and CDR2 FYNNEI. The trim removed 6 bases at V and 0 bases at J, leaving 5 bases unmatched. CDR3 amino acids: CASRLTGGSYNEQFF. The CDR3 DNA follows: TGTGCCAGCAGGCTAACGGGGGGCTCCTACAATGAGCAGTTCTTC.

The rearrangement uses TRBV5-4 and TRBJ2-3, with 7 bases matching TRBD2. CDR1 is SGHNT and CDR2 is YYREEE in the germline V gene (reference sequence). This CDR3 spans 15 amino acids. V lost 5 bases to trimming and J lost 6 bases; unmatched junction nucleotides: 12. The CDR3: CASSVGLVRGDTQYF. The CDR3 DNA sequence: TGTGCCAGCAGTGTTGGACTAGTCCGAGGTGATACGCAGTATTTT.